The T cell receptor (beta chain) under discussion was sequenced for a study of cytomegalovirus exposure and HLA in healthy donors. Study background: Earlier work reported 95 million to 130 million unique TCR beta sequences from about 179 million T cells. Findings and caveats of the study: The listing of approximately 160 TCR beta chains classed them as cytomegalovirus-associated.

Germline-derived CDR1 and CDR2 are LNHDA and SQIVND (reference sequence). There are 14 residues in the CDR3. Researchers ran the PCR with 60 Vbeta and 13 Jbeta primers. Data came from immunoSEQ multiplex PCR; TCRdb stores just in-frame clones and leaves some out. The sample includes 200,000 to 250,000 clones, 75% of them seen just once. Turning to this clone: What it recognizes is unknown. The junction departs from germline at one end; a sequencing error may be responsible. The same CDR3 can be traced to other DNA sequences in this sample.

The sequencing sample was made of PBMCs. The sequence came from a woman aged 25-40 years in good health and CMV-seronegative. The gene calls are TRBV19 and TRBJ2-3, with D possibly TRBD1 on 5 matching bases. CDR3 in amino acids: CASSSYKGADTQYF. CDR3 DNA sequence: TGTGCCAGTAGCTCATACAAAGGGGCGGATACACAGTATTTT.